This T cell receptor (beta chain) was sequenced in a study of T cell repertoires in cytomegalovirus infection. Across the whole study: Both a matching HLA type and CMV infection were indicated by public TCR beta signatures.

In the case of this clonotype: Its matching antigen is unknown.

This CDR3 contains 15 residues. TCRdb re-derived calls from the reads in MiXCR, one entry per CDR3 protein. This table holds some 200,000 distinct CDR3 sequences, about 39% found once. The sequencing here drew on CD8+ T cells from cultured PBMCs, taken from culture after CMV antigen stimulation. The chain recombines TRBV12-3 or TRBV12-4 with TRBJ2-1; 9 bases line up with TRBD1. This receptor was obtained from a human donor in good health (CMV status not recorded). Some clones in this sample may be carry-over from other donors' samples. Here the CDR3 reads CVNSFGTGPNNEQFF. CDR3 in DNA: TGTGTCAACAGTTTTGGGACAGGGCCCAACAATGAGCAGTTCTTC.